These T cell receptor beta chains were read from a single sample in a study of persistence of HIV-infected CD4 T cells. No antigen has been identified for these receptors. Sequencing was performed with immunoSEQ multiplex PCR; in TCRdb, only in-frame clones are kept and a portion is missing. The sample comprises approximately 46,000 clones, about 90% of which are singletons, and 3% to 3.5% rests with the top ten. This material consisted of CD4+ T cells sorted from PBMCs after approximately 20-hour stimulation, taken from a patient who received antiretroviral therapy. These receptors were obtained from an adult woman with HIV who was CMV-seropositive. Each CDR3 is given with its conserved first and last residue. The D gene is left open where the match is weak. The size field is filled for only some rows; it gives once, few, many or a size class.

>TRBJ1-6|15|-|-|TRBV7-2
TGTGCCAGCAGCTTAGCAGGGCAAATTAATTCACCCCTCCACTTT
CASSLAGQINSPLHF
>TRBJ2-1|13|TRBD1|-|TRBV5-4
TGTGCCAGCAGCTTACAGGGGTCCAATGAGCAGTTCTTC
CASSLQGSNEQFF
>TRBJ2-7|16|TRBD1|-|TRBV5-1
TGCGCCAGCAGCTCAATGGGACAGGCTGGCAGGAACGAGCAGTACTTC
CASSSMGQAGRNEQYF
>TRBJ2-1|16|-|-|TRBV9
TGTGCCAGCAGCGTAGGAGGGGGGGGCGGCTACAATGAGCAGTTCTTC
CASSVGGGGGYNEQFF
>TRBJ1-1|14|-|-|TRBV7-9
TGTGCCAGCAGCCGTACAGGGCAGAACACTGAAGCTTTCTTT
CASSRTGQNTEAFF
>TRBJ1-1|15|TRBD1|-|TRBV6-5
TGTGCCAGCAGATACACGGGACAGGGGAACACTGAAGCTTTCTTT
CASRYTGQGNTEAFF
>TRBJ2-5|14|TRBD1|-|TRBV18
TGTGCCAGCTCACCTGGGACAGTCCAAGAGACCCAGTACTTC
CASSPGTVQETQYF
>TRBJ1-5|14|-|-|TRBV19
TGTGCCAGTAGTATACCCAGGGGAGGTCAGCCCCAGCATTTT
CASSIPRGGQPQHF
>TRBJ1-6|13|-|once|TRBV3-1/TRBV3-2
TGTGCCAGCAGGGACGCAGGGAGTTCACCCCTCCACTTT
CASRDAGSSPLHF
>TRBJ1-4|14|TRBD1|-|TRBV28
TGTGCCAGCTCATCCCCGGGACAGGGGCTTCTTCTGTTTTTT
CASSSPGQGLLLFF
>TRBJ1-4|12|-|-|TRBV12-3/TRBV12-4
TGTGCCAGCAGCCCAACTAATGAAAAACTGTTTTTT
CASSPTNEKLFF
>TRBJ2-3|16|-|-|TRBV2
TGTGCCAGCAGCGGACAAGGGGGGCGCAAGGCAGATACGCAGTATTTT
CASSGQGGRKADTQYF
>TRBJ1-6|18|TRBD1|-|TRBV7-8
TGTGCCAGCAGCCTTACCGGACAGGCGAGCTCCTATAATTCACCCCTCCACTTT
CASSLTGQASSYNSPLHF
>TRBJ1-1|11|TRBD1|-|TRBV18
TGTGCCAGCTTTGGACAGGCTGAAGCTTTCTTT
CASFGQAEAFF
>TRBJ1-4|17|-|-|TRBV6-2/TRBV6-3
TGTGCCAGCAGTCCACTCAAGGGGGTCGCAACTAATGAAAAACTGTTTTTT
CASSPLKGVATNEKLFF
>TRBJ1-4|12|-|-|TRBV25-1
TGTGCCAGCAGTGACACTTCCCCGAAACTGTTTTTT
CASSDTSPKLFF